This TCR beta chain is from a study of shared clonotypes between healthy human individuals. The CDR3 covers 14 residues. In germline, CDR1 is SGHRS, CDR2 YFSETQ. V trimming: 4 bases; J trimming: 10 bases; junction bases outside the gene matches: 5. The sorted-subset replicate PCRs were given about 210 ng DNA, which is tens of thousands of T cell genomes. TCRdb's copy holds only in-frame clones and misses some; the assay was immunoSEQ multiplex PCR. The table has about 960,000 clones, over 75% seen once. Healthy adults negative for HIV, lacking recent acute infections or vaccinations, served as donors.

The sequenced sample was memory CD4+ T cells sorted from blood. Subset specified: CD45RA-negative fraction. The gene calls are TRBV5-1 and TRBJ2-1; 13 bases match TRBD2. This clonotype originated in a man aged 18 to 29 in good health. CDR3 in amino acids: CASSPGTSGEEQFF. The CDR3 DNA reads TGCGCCAGCAGCCCCGGGACTAGCGGGGAAGAGCAGTTCTTC.